This TCR beta chain was documented in a study of regulatory T cells in long-lasting Graves disease. Comments on this clonotype: No antigen is known for it.

Whole-study results and caveats: Newly diagnosed patients shared 850 to 1,000 public clonotypes; persistent patients shared approximately 2,700. Persistent disease samples used TRBV28, TRBJ1-2 and TRBJ2-5 preferentially.

Building of the TCR beta libraries involved iRepertoire HTBI primers and Arm-PCR of CDR3 regions. MiXCR, run by TCRdb on the multiplex PCR reads, gives a single entry per CDR3 protein. Here the sample spans some 280,000 distinct CDR3 sequences, around 20% being singletons. The germline V and J ends were trimmed by 0 bases and 0 bases, with 13 bases remaining between them. This CDR3 comprises 16 residues. Germline assignment: CDR1 SGHDT and CDR2 YYEEEE. As to time point: persistent/refractory GD, antithyroid drugs over 5 years with positive TRAb. Isolated PBMC RNA provided the starting material for the TCR library.

The specimen comprised peripheral blood mononuclear cells (PBMCs), sampled when the disease was refractory, from a patient treated with antithyroid drugs. The TCR originated in a female donor with Graves disease. V usage is TRBV5-6 and J usage is TRBJ2-7; D is undetermined. The CDR3 sequence is CASSLAGPWSSYEQYF. The CDR3, as DNA: TGTGCCAGCAGCTTGGCCGGGCCCTGGAGCTCCTACGAGCAGTACTTC.